Listed here are 30 T cell receptor beta chains from one sample, sequenced in a study of blood T cells in healthy people across ages. A J-beta primer mix and a sample-barcoded 5' primer were used in a second PCR of about 6 to 12 cycles. TCRdb processed the 5' RACE reads anew with MiXCR; each CDR3 protein has one entry. The table shows about 770,000 distinct CDR3 sequences, with under 45% occurring only once. Sequencing used blood. These receptors all come from a man between 60 and 70 years old in good health.

CDR3 region: CASSVSGAWFTETQYF. The CDR3 bases are TGTGCCAGCAGCGTTAGCGGGGCCTGGTTTACGGAGACGCAGTATTTT. V is TRBV9 and J is TRBJ2-3, with 8 bases matching TRBD2. V was clipped by 2 bases and J by 9 bases; unmatched bases: 14. Germline V gives CDR1 SGDLS, CDR2 YYNGEE. The CDR3 is 16 residues long.

Note on this clonotype: A much larger clone is a single base away; this may be a read error. CDR3 in DNA: TGTGCCTGCAGTTTGTCGGGATCACGCACCCAAGAGACCCAGTACTTC. It translates to CACSLSGSRTQETQYF. The rearrangement links TRBV25-1 to TRBJ2-5, with D possibly matching TRBD2 (5 bases). The CDR3 is 16 amino acids. Germline CDR1 MGHDK, CDR2 SYGVNS.

The chain couples TRBV20-1 to TRBJ2-3; D is undetermined. Germline CDR1 and CDR2: DFQATT and SNEGSKA (reference sequence). The CDR3 sequence is 13 residues long. V shed 6 bases and J shed 1 base, with 11 bases lying between them. The CDR3 DNA sequence: TGCAGTGCGAACTACGGCGGCACAGATACGCAGTATTTT. Amino acid sequence: CSANYGGTDTQYF.

The rearrangement joins TRBV2 to TRBJ2-2; possibly TRBD2 for D (6 bases). Germline assignment: CDR1 SNHLY and CDR2 FYNNEI. The germline V and J ends were trimmed by 6 bases and 5 bases, with 13 bases remaining between them. The CDR3 is made up of 14 amino acids. CDR3: CASSPIGGTGELFF. The CDR3 bases are TGTGCCAGCAGCCCTATTGGGGGGACCGGGGAGCTGTTTTTT.

This clonotype was observed a few times. The CDR3 sequence is CASSDGQGWVNEQFF. The CDR3 DNA reads as TGCGCCAGCAGCGACGGACAGGGGTGGGTCAATGAGCAGTTCTTC. The rearrangement links TRBV4-1 to TRBJ2-1; TRBD1 matches at 9 bases. V lost 5 bases and J lost 6; bases outside the gene matches: 8. This CDR3 is 15 amino acids long. Germline-derived CDR1 and CDR2 are MGHRA and YSYEKL.

This clonotype was picked up one time. The chain couples TRBV14 to TRBJ2-5; the D gene is possibly TRBD1 (5 bases). Trimming shortened V by 4 bases and J by 11 bases, and 29 bases separated the two germline ends. Germline values: CDR1 SGHDN, CDR2 FVKESK. The CDR3 sequence is 17 residues long. The CDR3 loop is CASSPTNFARVHNEQYF. In nucleotides, the CDR3 is TGTGCCAGCAGCCCGACAAACTTCGCCAGGGTCCACAATGAGCAGTACTTC.

V usage is TRBV12-3 or TRBV12-4 and J usage is TRBJ2-4, with D perhaps TRBD2 (5 bases). Gene TRBJ2-7 matches the end of the DNA better, so the J call may be wrong. This CDR3 region has 12 residues. CDR3 sequence reads: CASVWTGYEQYF. The CDR3 DNA reads TGTGCCAGCGTGTGGACTGGCTACGAGCAGTACTTC.

The J gene is TRBJ2-5, the V gene TRBV6-5; D perhaps matches TRBD2 (6 bases). Germline values: CDR1 MNHEY, CDR2 SVGAGI. With 1 base removed from V and 3 bases from J, the gap between germline ends came to 9 bases. The CDR3 loop spans 14 amino acids. CDR3 nucleotide sequence: TGTGCCAGCAGTTACTGGACTAACAAAGAGACCCAGTACTTC. Translation gives CASSYWTNKETQYF.

The CDR3 DNA reads as TGTGCCAGCAGCAGGATGTTTGGCTCCTACAATGAGCAGTTCTTC. Translation: CASSRMFGSYNEQFF. This rearrangement joins TRBV3-1 to TRBJ2-1; D gene ambiguous. V was trimmed by 5 bases and J by 0 bases, leaving 11 bases between them. The germline V gene has CDR1 LGHDT and CDR2 YNNKEL (reference sequence). The CDR3 totals 15 residues.

This chain joins TRBV20-1 and TRBJ1-1; weak D call: TRBD1 (5 bases). CDR1 is DFQATT, CDR2 SNEGSKA, per germline (reference sequence). The V gene lost 0 bases and the J gene lost 7 bases, with 21 bases spanning the gap. The CDR3 is 16 residues long. The CDR3 DNA is TGCAGTGCTAGAGAGAGGGGCCGAGGTATAGAGCTTGAAGCTTTCTTT. Translation gives CSARERGRGIELEAFF.

The V gene is TRBV6-2 or TRBV6-3, the J gene TRBJ2-3, with TRBD2 matching 8 bases. From germline, CDR1 is MNHEY and CDR2 SVGEGT. The length of the CDR3 is 17 residues. Trimming at V came to 8 bases and at J to 2 bases, leaving 15 bases not matched to a gene. CDR3 in DNA: TGTGCCAGCGAGCCCCTCGGGGGGGCATATTACACAGATACGCAGTATTTT. Its protein product is CASEPLGGAYYTDTQYF.

The V and J genes are TRBV12-3 or TRBV12-4 and TRBJ2-4; 7 positions match TRBD1. The end of the DNA aligns better with TRBJ2-7, so the J call may be wrong. The CDR3 runs to 13 residues. The CDR3 DNA follows: TGTGCCAGCAGTTCGTACCGGGACAGCGAGCAGTACTTC. It translates to CASSSYRDSEQYF.

This clonotype was counted between two and nine times. The rearrangement links TRBV6-2 or TRBV6-3 to TRBJ2-1, with TRBD2 as a possible D gene (6 bases). Germline V gene data show CDR1 as MNHEY and CDR2 as SVGEGT. This CDR3 has 14 amino acids. V lost 0 bases and J lost 5, with 8 bases in between. This CDR3 is CASSYSGGHNEQFF. The CDR3 DNA reads TGTGCCAGCAGTTACTCGGGGGGACACAATGAGCAGTTCTTC.

In its sample, this clonotype was seen a few times. The genes are TRBV5-1 and TRBJ2-7; D remains ambiguous. The V gene's germline CDR1 is SGHRS and CDR2 YFSETQ. The CDR3 has 14 amino acids. The germline V and J ends were trimmed by 1 base and 3 bases, with 11 bases remaining between them. The CDR3 loop is CASSLWDELYEQYF. CDR3 nucleotide sequence: TGCGCCAGCAGCTTGTGGGATGAACTCTACGAGCAGTACTTC.

This clonotype has just a few counts. The rearrangement links TRBV5-1 to TRBJ2-7; 11 nucleotides align to TRBD2. Germline assignment: CDR1 SGHRS and CDR2 YFSETQ. V shed 1 base, J shed 5 bases, and the junction held 11 bases outside the gene matches. This CDR3 contains 17 residues. This chain's CDR3 is CASSLRASGGPVNEQYF. CDR3 DNA sequence: TGCGCCAGCAGCTTGAGGGCTAGCGGGGGGCCGGTCAACGAGCAGTACTTC.

The sample holds a few counts of this clonotype. The chain employs TRBV20-1 and TRBJ2-1, with D perhaps matching TRBD1 or TRBD2 (5 bases each). The J call may not be correct, given that the DNA end is closer to TRBJ2-7. The CDR3 has 14 residues. Germline V gene sequence: CDR1 DFQATT, CDR2 SNEGSKA (reference sequence). CDR3 nucleotides: TGCAGTGCTAGTCCGGGGCCGTCCTACAATGAGCAGTACTTC. Translated: CSASPGPSYNEQYF.

This clonotype was detected once. The rearrangement links TRBV6-9 to TRBJ1-2; D may be TRBD1 (5 bases). The CDR3 has 15 amino acids. Germline V gene sequence: CDR1 MNHGY, CDR2 SVAAGI. Trimming left V 2 bases short and J 5 bases short, with 15 bases between. CDR3 amino acids: CASSYPGTGKYGYTF. As DNA, the CDR3 is TGTGCCAGCAGTTATCCCGGGACGGGGAAATATGGCTACACCTTC.

About this clonotype itself: A much larger clone is a single base away; this may be a read error. The gene calls are TRBV15 and TRBJ2-5; possible D gene TRBD1, 7 bases. This CDR3 region has 17 residues. Germline V gene lookup returns CDR1 LNHNV and CDR2 YYDKDF (reference sequence). Trimming took 0 bases from V and 5 from J, leaving 19 bases between them. This CDR3 is CATSRDIQQGGLETQYF. The CDR3 DNA reads TGTGCCACCAGCAGAGACATCCAGCAGGGGGGCCTGGAGACCCAGTACTTC.

This clonotype was found a few times. This sequence joins TRBV7-2 and TRBJ2-7; no firm D call. The germline V and J ends were trimmed by 5 bases and 0 bases, with 14 bases remaining between them. The germline gives CDR1 SGHTA, CDR2 FQGNSA. The CDR3 length is 15 residues. The CDR3: CASSHPPGLSYEQYF. CDR3 DNA sequence: TGTGCCAGCAGCCATCCACCGGGCCTCTCCTACGAGCAGTACTTC.

V usage is TRBV6-6 and J usage is TRBJ1-2, with 7 bases aligning to TRBD1. Germline CDR1 MNHNY, CDR2 SVGAGI (reference sequence). V shed 7 bases and J 2 bases; nucleotides not matched to a gene: 7. CDR3 length: 14 residues. DNA for the CDR3: TGTGCCAGCACCAAACCAGGGGGAAACTATGGCTACACCTTC. Translation: CASTKPGGNYGYTF.

The genes are TRBV5-6 and TRBJ1-1; D may be TRBD1 (5 bases). The CDR3 runs 18 residues. The V end lost 0 bases, the J end lost 1 base, and 19 bases lay between the germline ends. Germline assignment: CDR1 SGHDT and CDR2 YYEEEE. CDR3 DNA: TGTGCCAGCAGCTTGGGTTCCAGAAGAGGGGTGGGGAACACTGAAGCTTTCTTT. It specifies CASSLGSRRGVGNTEAFF.

This clonotype showed up just a few times. V usage is TRBV7-2 and J usage is TRBJ1-2, with D possibly TRBD1 on 6 matching bases. CDR1 and CDR2 from the germline V gene are SGHTA and FQGNSA. The CDR3 sequence is 13 residues long. Deletions cut 8 bases from V and 2 bases from J, with 12 bases between. CDR3 coding DNA: TGTGCCAGCGGGCACAGGGAAAACTATGGCTACACCTTC. Amino acid sequence: CASGHRENYGYTF. Full variable domain (missing parts from reference TRBV7-2 and TRBJ1-2): GAGVSQSPSNKVTEKGKDVELRCDPISGHTALYWYRQSLGQGLEFLIYFQGNSAPDKSGLPSDRFSAERTGGSVSTLTIQRTQQEDSAVYLCASGHRENYGYTFGSGTRLTVV.

V gene TRBV7-2 combines with J gene TRBJ2-1; perhaps TRBD2 as D (5 bases). The V gene's germline CDR1 is SGHTA and CDR2 FQGNSA. The CDR3 has 17 amino acids. Trimming shortened V by 3 bases and J by 0 bases, and 15 bases separated the two germline ends. For the CDR3, the DNA is TGTGCCAGCAGCTTCCCCGGGGAAGATTCCTCCTACAATGAGCAGTTCTTC. This codes for CASSFPGEDSSYNEQFF. Full variable domain (remainder filled in from reference TRBV7-2 and TRBJ2-1): GAGVSQSPSNKVTEKGKDVELRCDPISGHTALYWYRQSLGQGLEFLIYFQGNSAPDKSGLPSDRFSAERTGGSVSTLTIQRTQQEDSAVYLCASSFPGEDSSYNEQFFGPGTRLTVL.

The chain combines TRBV20-1 with TRBJ1-5; 10 bases align to TRBD1. There are 16 residues in the CDR3. The germline V gene encodes CDR1 DFQATT and CDR2 SNEGSKA (reference sequence). V was pared by 5 bases and J by 1 base, with 8 bases of the junction left unmatched. The CDR3 is CSAGRDRGSSNQPQHF. For the CDR3, the DNA is TGCAGTGCTGGCCGGGACAGGGGTTCGAGCAATCAGCCCCAGCATTTT.

The V gene is TRBV9, the J gene TRBJ2-5; TRBD2 aligns across 8 bases. Germline V gene data show CDR1 as SGDLS and CDR2 as YYNGEE. The ends lost 1 base at V and 1 base at J; junction bases unmatched: 3. The CDR3 totals 15 residues. The CDR3 reads CASSVFLAGQETQYF. The CDR3 DNA follows: TGTGCCAGCAGCGTATTTCTAGCGGGCCAAGAGACCCAGTACTTC.

This chain links TRBV4-3 with TRBJ1-2; D possibly corresponds to TRBD1 (6 bases). From germline, CDR1 is LGHNA and CDR2 YSLEER. Trimming removed 5 bases at V and 5 bases at J, with 33 bases between. The CDR3 loop spans 20 amino acids. The CDR3 region has the DNA TGCGCCAGCAGCTCAACGCGAATGGACAGAAAGGACCGAAACCTATATGGCTACACCTTC. This codes for CASSSTRMDRKDRNLYGYTF.

As concerns this clonotype: The junction shows a germline mismatch at one end, possibly a read error. The chain links TRBV27 to TRBJ2-6, with D perhaps TRBD1 (5 bases). Germline V gene data show CDR1 as MNHEY and CDR2 as SMNVEV (reference sequence). The CDR3 spans 17 residues. In DNA form, the CDR3 reads TGTGCCAGCAGACCAAAGACACGGAGCTCTGGGGCCAACGTCCTGGCTTTC. Encoded protein: CASRPKTRSSGANVLAF.

The DNA of the CDR3 is TGTGCCAGCAGTTCCCCCAGGACTGACTCCTACGAGCAGTACTTC. Its protein is CASSSPRTDSYEQYF. The V call is TRBV6-2 or TRBV6-3, the J call TRBJ2-7, with D maybe TRBD2 (5 bases). This CDR3 contains 15 residues. Looked up from germline, CDR1 is MNHEY and CDR2 is SVGEGT. V was trimmed by 4 bases and J by 0 bases, leaving 13 bases between them.

This clonotype was picked up a small number of times. The chain uses TRBV18 and TRBJ2-1; no definite D call. The germline CDR1 and CDR2 sequences are KGHSH and LQKENI. The CDR3 is 13 amino acids. V was clipped by 0 bases and J by 6 bases, with 6 bases between them. In DNA, the CDR3 is TGTGCCAGCTCACCACCAGTCAGCAATGAGCAGTTCTTC. Amino acid sequence: CASSPPVSNEQFF.

The chain joins TRBV6-5 to TRBJ1-1; D ambiguous. V lost 0 bases and J lost 1, with 12 bases in between. The CDR3 loop spans 16 amino acids. Germline CDR1 is MNHEY and CDR2 is SVGAGI. The CDR3 sequence is CASSYSFWAANTEAFF. CDR3 coding DNA: TGTGCCAGCAGTTACTCGTTCTGGGCAGCGAACACTGAAGCTTTCTTT.